This T cell receptor gamma chain was retrieved from a study of γδ T cells in repeated Plasmodium falciparum infection. Sequencing covered both gamma and delta TCR chains per sample. TCRdb re-called clones from the multiplex PCR reads using CATT. The sample contains over 25,000 gamma-chain clones, over 2.5% of which appear only once. This clone was seen only a few times. This sequence was found in a pool of human donors (malaria-infected and uninfected, not separated). The sample comprised gamma-delta T cells from blood.

DNA for the CDR3: TGTGCCACCTGGGACGGGCCGTGCATCAAGAAACTCTTT. Translating it yields CATWDGPCIKKLF. The chain is built from TRGV2 and TRGJ1 or TRGJ2. Germline lookup yields CDR1 EGSNGY and CDR2 YDSYNSKV. The J segment lost 10 bases and the V segment lost 0 bases, leaving 9 bases of the junction unmatched. The CDR3 covers 13 residues.